Shown below are 17 T cell receptor beta chains from a single sample sequenced in a study of T-cell reconstitution after alpha-beta-depleted transplantation in children (TCRdb year 2016). Libraries were made using PCR. Instrument used: Illumina HiSeq 2500. Molecular barcoding was employed in the preparation of TCR libraries, with unique molecular identifiers being used to normalize TCRbeta repertoire quantification. Through fastp at Q25 and MiXCR, TCRdb rebuilt clones from the public reads, retaining in-frame beta chains. Entries that share a CDR3 protein sequence are merged under the most common genes and DNA. The sample profile shows hundreds of thousands of distinct CDR3 sequences; approximately 15% of them were found once. The ten biggest clones cover roughly 5% of the sample. Interpreted using the paper, the treatment or condition label stands for: allogeneic hematopoietic cell transplantation with graft depleted of TCRalphabeta T cells and CD19 B cells.

The sample here was PBMCs, mostly from graft donor cells, taken 360 days after TCRalphabeta/CD19-depleted stem cell transplant. The receptors stem from a male patient under 18 who had a stem cell transplant for acute lymphoblastic leukemia, so the T cells may come from the graft donor.

A few counts support this clonotype. CDR3 residues: CASSPLETTNTGELFF. The CDR3 nucleotides are TGTGCCAGCTCACCACTTGAGACAACGAACACCGGGGAGCTGTTTTTT. The chain combines TRBV18 with TRBJ2-2, with D unresolved. Trimming pared 1 base from V and 0 bases from J, leaving 9 bases between. CDR1 is KGHSH and CDR2 is LQKENI in the germline V gene. The CDR3 spans 16 residues.

In regard to this clonotype: At one end, the junction sequence differs from germline, possibly due to a read error. The chain combines TRBV12-3 or TRBV12-4 with TRBJ2-1; 10 nucleotides match TRBD2. The CDR3 sequence is 19 residues long. CDR3 sequence: CASCLASGSSPSSYNEQFF. The CDR3 DNA reads TGTGCCAGCTGTTTAGCTAGCGGGAGTTCCCCGAGCTCCTACAATGAGCAGTTCTTC.

This clonotype was recorded a few times. The V and J genes are TRBV20-1 and TRBJ2-5; D gene ambiguous. This CDR3 comprises 14 residues. CDR1 is DFQATT and CDR2 is SNEGSKA in the germline V gene (reference sequence). V lost 4 bases and J lost 0, with 12 bases in between. This CDR3 is CSAKRFMYQETQYF. The CDR3 nucleotides read TGCAGTGCTAAAAGATTTATGTACCAAGAGACCCAGTACTTC.

Comments on this clonotype: This may come from a read error, since a much larger clone is one base off. Given the absence of the conserved phenylalanine or tryptophan at the CDR3 end, a read error is likely. This sequence joins TRBV12-3 or TRBV12-4 and TRBJ1-3, with 7 bases aligning to TRBD1. The CDR3 sequence is 16 residues long. With 6 bases clipped from V and 0 bases from J, the junction kept 8 bases outside the gene matches. CDR3 DNA sequence: TGTGCCAGCAGCCGACAGGGAACCGTCTCTGGAAACACCATATATTAT. Translation: CASSRQGTVSGNTIYY.

This clonotype was seen many times. CDR3 residues: CSVTWGGSTDTQYF. In DNA, the CDR3 is TGCAGCGTTACATGGGGAGGGAGCACAGATACGCAGTATTTT. The rearrangement uses TRBV29-1 and TRBJ2-3, with 7 bases that match TRBD2. V lost 5 bases to trimming and J lost 0 bases; unmatched junction nucleotides: 5. Germline V gives CDR1 SQVTM, CDR2 ANQGSEA. CDR3 size: 14 residues.

Concerning this clonotype: A read error may explain this, as a much larger clone is one base away. This chain links TRBV11-2 with TRBJ2-1; D uncertain. CDR1 is SGHAT and CDR2 is FQNNGV in the germline V gene. This CDR3 spans 16 amino acids. This chain's CDR3 is CACSLTKSLSYNEQFF. In DNA, the CDR3 is TGTGCCTGCAGCTTAACTAAATCTCTTTCCTACAATGAGCAGTTCTTC. Drawing the rest from reference TRBV11-2 and TRBJ2-1, the complete variable domain is EAGVAQSPRYKIIEKRQSVAFWCNPISGHATLYWYQQILGQGPKLLIQFQNNGVVDDSQLPKDRFSAERLKGVDSTLKIQPAKLEDSAVYLCACSLTKSLSYNEQFFGPGTRLTVL.

This clonotype was found many times. V is TRBV14 and J is TRBJ2-2; TRBD1 is a possible D gene (5 bases). The CDR3 covers 17 residues. Trimming removed 0 bases from V and 1 base from J, with 12 bases in between. The germline CDR1 and CDR2 sequences are SGHDN and FVKESK. CDR3 in amino acids: CASSQDRGTQNTGELFF. CDR3 DNA sequence: TGTGCCAGCAGCCAAGATAGGGGAACGCAGAACACCGGGGAGCTGTTTTTT.

The rearrangement uses TRBV6-5 and TRBJ2-1; D unresolved. Germline V gene data show CDR1 as MNHEY and CDR2 as SVGAGI. Trimming cost V 0 bases and J 0 bases, with 9 bases left between them. The CDR3 extends over 16 amino acids. The CDR3 spells CASSYSIQGSYNEQFF. The CDR3 DNA reads as TGTGCCAGCAGTTACTCGATCCAAGGCTCCTACAATGAGCAGTTCTTC.

The sample holds a few counts of this clonotype. V gene TRBV4-2 combines with J gene TRBJ2-6; 8 positions match TRBD1. The germline V gene encodes CDR1 LGHNA and CDR2 YNFKEQ. The J segment lost 0 bases and the V segment lost 4 bases, leaving 8 bases of the junction unmatched. The CDR3 is made up of 18 amino acids. The CDR3 region has the DNA TGTGCCAGCAGCCTAGGGACAGGCGGATCCTCTGGGGCCAACGTCCTGACTTTC. This codes for CASSLGTGGSSGANVLTF.

V is TRBV5-1 and J is TRBJ2-6; 11 nucleotides agree with TRBD1. The CDR3 length is 18 residues. V lost 0 bases and J lost 0; bases outside the gene matches: 2. Germline V CDR1 and CDR2: SGHRS, YFSETQ. The CDR3 DNA reads as TGCGCCAGCAGCTTGGAGGGACAGGGGGTCTCTGGGGCCAACGTCCTGACTTTC. It codes for CASSLEGQGVSGANVLTF.

This clonotype was found a few times. The rearrangement links TRBV27 to TRBJ2-7; TRBD2 matches 7 bases. V was pared by 4 bases and J by 0 bases, with 6 bases of the junction left unmatched. CDR1 and CDR2 (germline): MNHEY, SMNVEV (reference sequence). The CDR3 is 15 amino acids. The CDR3 protein is CASSWAGLSSYEQYF. Here the CDR3 DNA reads TGTGCCAGCAGTTGGGCGGGACTAAGCTCCTACGAGCAGTACTTC.

A few counts support this clonotype. The V gene is TRBV27, the J gene TRBJ2-2; D is ambiguous. The CDR3 is 14 residues long. V was pared by 8 bases and J by 2 bases, with 12 bases between. Germline CDR1 and CDR2: MNHEY and SMNVEV (reference sequence). The CDR3 nucleotides are TGTGCCAGCCAAGATAGGCTAAACACCGGGGAGCTGTTTTTT. Protein: CASQDRLNTGELFF.

This clonotype has just a few counts. The chain employs TRBV2 and TRBJ1-1; D not resolved. Trimming left V 7 bases short and J 10 bases short, with 16 bases between. This CDR3 comprises 12 residues. The germline V gene has CDR1 SNHLY and CDR2 FYNNEI. The CDR3 region is CASTGSGLGAFF. DNA of the CDR3: TGTGCCAGCACGGGTTCGGGCCTCGGAGCTTTCTTT.

This clonotype was counted only a few times. The genes are TRBV6-1 and TRBJ2-7, with unresolved D. Per the germline V gene, CDR1 is MNHNS and CDR2 is SASEGT. V gave up 6 bases and J gave up 2 bases, with 17 bases separating them. The CDR3 is 15 residues long. The CDR3 loop is CASSSGRTPPYEQYF. The DNA of the CDR3 is TGTGCCAGCAGCTCCGGTAGGACCCCTCCCTACGAGCAGTACTTC.

CDR3 sequence reads: CASSYALGGSNEQYF. CDR3 nucleotide sequence: TGTGCCAGCAGTTACGCCCTGGGCGGGAGTAACGAGCAGTACTTC. J is TRBJ2-7 and V is TRBV6-5, with 7 bases lining up with TRBD2. The CDR3 has 15 amino acids. V lost 2 bases to trimming and J lost 5 bases; unmatched junction nucleotides: 9. Looked up from germline, CDR1 is MNHEY and CDR2 is SVGAGI.

V usage is TRBV5-6 and J usage is TRBJ2-1; 7 bases map to TRBD2. Per the germline V gene, CDR1 is SGHDT and CDR2 is YYEEEE. There are 14 residues in the CDR3. The J segment lost 9 bases and the V segment lost 1 base, leaving 7 bases of the junction unmatched. This CDR3 reads CASSLSYASGEQFF. For the CDR3, the DNA is TGTGCCAGCAGCTTGAGCTATGCTAGCGGTGAGCAGTTCTTC.

In its sample, this clonotype was seen a few times. V usage is TRBV5-1 and J usage is TRBJ1-4; D not resolved. The CDR3 sequence is 14 residues long. Germline CDR1 is SGHRS and CDR2 is YFSETQ. The V end lost 0 bases, the J end lost 4 bases, and 7 bases lay between the germline ends. The CDR3 nucleotides are TGCGCCAGCAGCTTGGATCGGATTAATGAAAAACTGTTTTTT. It specifies CASSLDRINEKLFF.